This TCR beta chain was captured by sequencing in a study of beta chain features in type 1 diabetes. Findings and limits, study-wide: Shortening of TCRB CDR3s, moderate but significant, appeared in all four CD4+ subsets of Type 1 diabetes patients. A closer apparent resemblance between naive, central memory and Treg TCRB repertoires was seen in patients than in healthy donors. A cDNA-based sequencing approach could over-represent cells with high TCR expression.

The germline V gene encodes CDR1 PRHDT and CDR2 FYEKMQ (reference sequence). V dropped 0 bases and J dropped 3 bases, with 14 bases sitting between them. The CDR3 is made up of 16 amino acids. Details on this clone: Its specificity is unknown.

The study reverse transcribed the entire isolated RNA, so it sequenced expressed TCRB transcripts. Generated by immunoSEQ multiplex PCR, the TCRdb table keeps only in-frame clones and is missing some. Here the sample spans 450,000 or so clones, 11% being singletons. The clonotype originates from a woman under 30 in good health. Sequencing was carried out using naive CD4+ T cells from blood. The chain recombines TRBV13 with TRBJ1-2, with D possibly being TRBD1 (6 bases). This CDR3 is CASSLGPRGIDYGYTF. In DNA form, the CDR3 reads TGTGCCAGCAGCTTAGGCCCCAGGGGTATCGACTATGGCTACACCTTC.